The clone carrying this TCR beta chain was seen repeatedly, ten times or more. Its matching antigen is unknown. The germline V gene encodes CDR1 SGHAT and CDR2 FQNNGV. The J segment lost 9 bases and the V segment lost 3 bases, leaving 8 bases of the junction unmatched. This CDR3 is 15 amino acids long. This table comes from immunoSEQ multiplex PCR, and its TCRdb copy is limited to in-frame clones, with some not included. This sample carries roughly 35,000 clones and no singletons, and roughly 1.1% goes to the top ten. The source of the sample is a study of T cells after posttransplantation cyclophosphamide. Overall study results and limits: Skin or GI-infiltrating T cells shared few TRB sequences with blood. Later blood repertoires were often dominated by clones from the donor CD8+ memory compartment.

The chain combines TRBV11-2 with TRBJ2-2; 9 positions match TRBD1. Sequenced material: PBMCs. This clonotype was sampled from a girl aged 5 to 17 in good health, CMV-negative, and a related stem cell transplant donor. The CDR3 loop is CASSLWGQGPRELFF. DNA of the CDR3: TGTGCCAGCAGCTTGTGGGGACAGGGCCCACGGGAGCTGTTTTTT.